These T cell receptor beta chains were read from a single sample in a study of T cell responses to AZD1222 COVID-19 vaccine. Clones were sequenced by immunoSEQ multiplex PCR, and TCRdb holds only the in-frame ones, with some missing. The sample records fewer than 100,000 clones, roughly 88% being singletons. The sample was peripheral blood, taken on day 0 of AZD1222 vaccination. The receptors shown here come from an adult in good health. Each CDR3 is given with its conserved first and last residue. A D gene is named only where the DNA matches it firmly. Clone size, where shown, is once, few, many, or a class for clones that have expanded.

-,TRBJ1-2,TRBV6-5,once,TGTGCCAGCAGTTACGTATCGGGGGCTCGCCATGGCTACACCTTC,CASSYVSGARHGYTF
TRBD1,TRBJ1-4,TRBV27,-,TGTGCCAGCAGAGGCGGGACAGGCTGGAATGGAAAACTGTTTTTT,CASRGGTGWNGKLFF
-,TRBJ2-5,TRBV11-2,-,TGTGCCAGCAGCTTAGAGAGTTCGGGGACCCAGTACTTC,CASSLESSGTQYF
-,TRBJ2-3,TRBV9,-,TGTGCCAGCAGCGTTGGGACCTCCGGGAGCCCAGATACGCAGTATTTT,CASSVGTSGSPDTQYF
TRBD1,TRBJ2-1,TRBV6-2/TRBV6-3,-,TGTGCCAGCAGTTACGCGACAGGGGCCAATGAGCAGTTCTTC,CASSYATGANEQFF
-,TRBJ2-3,TRBV5-1,-,TGCGCCAGCAGCTCCACGGGCGGGGGCCAGACAGATACGCAGTATTTT,CASSSTGGGQTDTQYF
-,TRBJ2-7,TRBV6-6,-,-,CASSSSSGSYEQYF
-,TRBJ1-4,TRBV9,-,TGTGCCAGCAGCCCCCTAGGGCGGGCGGGTGCAACTAATGAAAAACTGTTTTTT,CASSPLGRAGATNEKLFF
TRBD2,TRBJ2-3,TRBV7-3,-,TGTGCCAGCAGCCCTGGACTAGCGGGGGGCACAGATACGCAGTATTTT,CASSPGLAGGTDTQYF
TRBD1,TRBJ1-2,TRBV5-1,-,TGCGCCAGCAGCCCCAATACAGGGGGCAATGGCTACACCTTC,CASSPNTGGNGYTF
TRBD2,TRBJ2-2,TRBV13,-,TGTGCCAGCAGCTTGGCAATAGCGGGAGGGCTGAACACCGGGGAGCTGTTTTTT,CASSLAIAGGLNTGELFF
TRBD2,TRBJ2-3,TRBV10-3,once,TGTGCCTTGGGACTAGCGGGAGCGGGAGATACGCAGTATTTT,CALGLAGAGDTQYF
-,TRBJ2-5,TRBV5-1,-,TGCGCCAGCAGCTTGGGGCAAGAGACCCAGTACTTC,CASSLGQETQYF
TRBD2,TRBJ2-3,TRBV4-2,few,TGTGCCAGCAGCCAAGGAAACGGGGGGGCGGTGGATACGCAGTATTTT,CASSQGNGGAVDTQYF
-,TRBJ2-5,TRBV5-6,-,TGTGCCAGCAGCTCCGCCCGCCAAGAGACCCAGTACTTC,CASSSARQETQYF
-,TRBJ1-6,TRBV6-5,-,TGTGCCAGCAGTTACTCTCGGGTCGGAGATTCACCCCTCCACTTT,CASSYSRVGDSPLHF
TRBD1,TRBJ1-4,TRBV28,-,TGTGCCAGCAGTGCCACAGGGGGAGATGAAAAACTGTTTTTT,CASSATGGDEKLFF
-,TRBJ2-2,TRBV21-1,-,TGTGCCAGTCAGAAACCCGGGACAGGGAACACCGGGGAGCTGTTTTTT,CASQKPGTGNTGELFF
-,TRBJ1-5,TRBV6-5,-,TGTGCCAGCAGAACGGAGGGGGGCAATCAGCCCCAGCATTTT,CASRTEGGNQPQHF
-,TRBJ2-3,TRBV6-1,-,TGTGCCAGCAGTGAAGCGGGGGGGCGCCCAGATACGCAGTATTTT,CASSEAGGRPDTQYF
-,TRBJ1-1,TRBV4-3,-,TGCGCCAGCAGCTCTCGGAGGGTGAACACTGAAGCTTTCTTT,CASSSRRVNTEAFF
-,TRBJ1-4,TRBV2,-,TGTGCCAGCAGGGGCCAGCCTAATGAAAAACTGTTTTTT,CASRGQPNEKLFF
-,TRBJ1-2,TRBV19,-,TGTGCCAGTACCGGGACAACTAGTACCTATGGCTACACCTTC,CASTGTTSTYGYTF
-,TRBJ2-3,TRBV5-4,-,TGTGCCAGCAGCTTCGGGATCTCCGGCACAGATACGCAGTATTTT,CASSFGISGTDTQYF
-,TRBJ1-2,TRBV18,-,TGTGCCAGCTCGCCGGACAGCTATGGCTACACCTTC,CASSPDSYGYTF
TRBD1,TRBJ2-1,TRBV10-3,-,TGTGCCATCAAGACAGGGGGCATTTGGGATGAGCAGTTCTTC,CAIKTGGIWDEQFF
TRBD1,TRBJ1-1,TRBV5-1,-,TGCGCCAGCAGCTCAGGACAGGGGCACTCTGAAGCTTTCTTT,CASSSGQGHSEAFF